This entry lists 4 T cell receptor beta chains sequenced from one sample in a study of early T cells in non-severe SARS-CoV-2 infection. TCRdb processed the 5' RACE reads anew with MiXCR; each CDR3 protein has one entry. The sample includes 28,000 or so distinct CDR3 sequences, 5.5% to 8% of them seen just once. Sequenced sample: whole blood. Every receptor here comes from an adult who was a healthcare worker with PCR-confirmed SARS-CoV-2 infection or an uninfected control (not recorded which).

This chain uses TRBV5-1 with TRBJ2-5; D not certain. Deletions cut 5 bases from V and 5 bases from J, with 19 bases between. CDR3 length equals 15 residues. The V gene's germline CDR1 is SGHRS and CDR2 YFSETQ. The CDR3 DNA reads as TGCGCCAGCAGAAGGTCGTCCCTGGCCCGGGAGACCCAGTACTTC. Protein: CASRRSSLARETQYF.

Ten or more counts support this clonotype. The chain has TRBV7-8 and TRBJ2-3; 7 nucleotides agree with TRBD2. J gave up 3 bases and V 5 bases, and 2 bases lay outside the gene matches. Germline CDR1 is SGHVS and CDR2 is FQNEAQ. The CDR3 runs 13 residues. CDR3 coding DNA: TGTGCCAGCAGCCGCGGGAGAACAGATACGCAGTATTTT. This translates into CASSRGRTDTQYF. The full variable domain, completed using reference TRBV7-8 and TRBJ2-3, is GAGVSQSPRYKVAKRGQDVALRCDPISGHVSLFWYQQALGQGPEFLTYFQNEAQLDKSGLPSDRFFAERPEGSVSTLKIQRTQQEDSAVYLCASSRGRTDTQYFGPGTRLTVL.

This clonotype has a count of ten or more. This chain connects TRBV18 to TRBJ1-5, with 9 bases matching TRBD1. V gave up 3 bases and J gave up 6 bases; unmatched junction bases: 6. The CDR3 runs to 15 residues. CDR1 and CDR2 from the germline V gene are KGHSH and LQKENI. CDR3 nucleotides: TGTGCCAGCTCACCGGGACAGGGAAATTCTCAGCCCCAGCATTTT. Amino acids: CASSPGQGNSQPQHF.

This clonotype has ten or more counts. The V and J genes are TRBV19 and TRBJ1-5; 7 nucleotides line up with TRBD1. Germline CDR1 and CDR2: LNHDA and SQIVND (reference sequence). The J segment lost 7 bases and the V segment lost 10 bases, leaving 10 bases of the junction unmatched. This CDR3 has 13 residues. CDR3 region: CATTDREGQPQHF. For the CDR3, the DNA is TGTGCCACAACAGACAGGGAAGGGCAGCCCCAGCATTTT.